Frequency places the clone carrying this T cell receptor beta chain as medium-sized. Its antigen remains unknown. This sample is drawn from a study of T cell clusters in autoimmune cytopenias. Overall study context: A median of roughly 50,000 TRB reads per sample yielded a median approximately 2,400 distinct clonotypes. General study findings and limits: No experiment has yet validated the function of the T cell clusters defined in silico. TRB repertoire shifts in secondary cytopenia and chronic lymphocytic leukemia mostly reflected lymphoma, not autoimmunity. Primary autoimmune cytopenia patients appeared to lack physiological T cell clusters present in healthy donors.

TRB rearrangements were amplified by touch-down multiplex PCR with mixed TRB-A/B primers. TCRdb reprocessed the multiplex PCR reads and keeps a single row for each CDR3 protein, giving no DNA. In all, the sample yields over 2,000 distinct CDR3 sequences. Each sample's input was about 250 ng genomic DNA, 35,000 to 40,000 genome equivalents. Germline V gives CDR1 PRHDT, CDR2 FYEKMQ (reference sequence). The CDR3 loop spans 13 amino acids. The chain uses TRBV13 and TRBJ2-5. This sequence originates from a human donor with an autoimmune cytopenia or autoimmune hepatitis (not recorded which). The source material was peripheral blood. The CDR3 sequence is CASSPHYQETQYF.